Below are 22 T cell receptor beta chains sequenced from a single sample in a study of technical replicates of blood from a handful of donors. TCRdb keeps only in-frame clones here, not all; method: immunoSEQ multiplex PCR. The sample holds around 60,000 clones; around 93% are singletons and the top ten take more than 3.5%. Sequenced: PBMCs. Receptors were obtained from a human donor in good health. Some clones in this sample may be carry-over from other donors' samples.

This clone was found once. The CDR3 sequence is CASSQGEATDYGYTF. CDR3 DNA: TGTGCCAGCAGCCAAGGGGAGGCCACCGACTATGGCTACACCTTC. The V and J genes are TRBV4-2 and TRBJ1-2; the D is unclear. This CDR3 is built from 15 residues. V was shortened by 1 base and J by 3 bases, with 12 bases between the two germline ends. Germline CDR1 LGHNA, CDR2 YNFKEQ.

The V and J genes are TRBV7-8 and TRBJ1-2; 12 positions match TRBD1. After removal of 5 bases from V and 4 bases from J, the junction contained 17 bases not matched to a gene. There are 19 residues in the CDR3. The germline gives CDR1 SGHVS, CDR2 FQNEAQ. The CDR3 is CASSLRPGQGALGGYGYTF. The CDR3 region has the DNA TGTGCCAGCAGCCTAAGACCGGGACAGGGGGCTCTCGGGGGCTATGGCTACACCTTC.

This chain uses TRBV7-9 with TRBJ2-5, with a tentative D call TRBD1 (6 bases). Germline V gene data show CDR1 as SEHNR and CDR2 as FQNEAQ (reference sequence). V dropped 3 bases and J dropped 1 base, with 12 bases sitting between them. This CDR3 comprises 15 residues. Here the CDR3 DNA reads TGTGCCAGCAGCTTCTCCACAGGGACCCAAGAGACCCAGTACTTC. This codes for CASSFSTGTQETQYF.

The CDR3 loop reads CSVELPEAGGNLVNEQYF. Written as DNA, the CDR3 is TGCAGCGTTGAACTACCGGAGGCGGGAGGTAACCTTGTGAACGAGCAGTACTTC. The V gene is TRBV29-1, the J gene TRBJ2-7; 8 positions agree with TRBD2. The CDR3 is 18 amino acids. CDR1 and CDR2 from the germline V gene are SQVTM and ANQGSEA. The V gene end was trimmed by 2 bases and the J gene end by 5 bases; junction bases not matched to a gene: 20.

The chain links TRBV1 to TRBJ1-4; TRBD1 reflects the table's D call only, with no check against the DNA. TRBV1 is classified as a pseudogene. The CDR3 runs to 13 residues. The CDR3, as DNA: TGCACCAGCAGCTGTCAGGGCGGTGAAAAACTGTTTTTT. Its protein product is CTSSCQGGEKLFF.

Only one count was recorded for this clone. V gene TRBV4-2 combines with J gene TRBJ2-7; D call uncertain. Per germline, CDR1 LGHNA and CDR2 YNFKEQ. The CDR3 has 14 residues. Deletions cut 0 bases from V and 0 bases from J, with 6 bases between. The CDR3: CASSQDTSSYEQYF. CDR3 in DNA: TGTGCCAGCAGCCAAGATACCAGCTCCTACGAGCAGTACTTC.

This rearrangement joins TRBV10-3 to TRBJ2-1; 11 positions match TRBD2. This CDR3 has 15 residues. Germline values: CDR1 ENHRY, CDR2 SYGVKD. Trimming at V came to 10 bases and at J to 8 bases, leaving 13 bases not matched to a gene. CDR3 residues: CATRRLSGGEDEQFF. CDR3 DNA: TGTGCCACCCGGAGGCTTAGCGGGGGGGAGGATGAGCAGTTCTTC.

The CDR3 DNA reads as TGTGCCAGCAGCGCTGGACAGGGGCAGCCCCAGCATTTT. The encoded protein is CASSAGQGQPQHF. The rearrangement joins TRBV9 to TRBJ1-5, with 9 bases that match TRBD1. The CDR3 extends over 13 amino acids. The V gene's germline CDR1 is SGDLS and CDR2 YYNGEE. Trimming took 3 bases from V and 7 from J; bases not matched to a gene: 2.

The chain uses TRBV7-3 and TRBJ2-1; D is perhaps TRBD2 (5 bases). Germline V gives CDR1 SGHTA, CDR2 FQGTGA. The CDR3 extends over 17 amino acids. V gave up 2 bases and J gave up 9 bases, with 23 bases separating them. The CDR3 DNA reads TGTGCCAGCAGCTTAGGGTACTTTAAACTTTCCGAGGGTGAGCAGTTCTTC. This codes for CASSLGYFKLSEGEQFF.

V usage is TRBV27 and J usage is TRBJ2-7; the match to TRBD1 covers 9 bases. The CDR3 contains 14 residues. V shed 10 bases and J 6 bases; nucleotides not matched to a gene: 13. Looked up from germline, CDR1 is MNHEY and CDR2 is SMNVEV (reference sequence). CDR3 in DNA: TGTGCCATCCCCTCCAGGACAGGGGTAGGCGAGCAGTACTTC. Its protein product is CAIPSRTGVGEQYF.

The chain combines TRBV18 with TRBJ1-4; possible D gene TRBD1, 6 bases. This CDR3 has 15 residues. The V gene lost 1 base and the J gene lost 2 bases, with 8 bases spanning the gap. Germline V lookup: CDR1 KGHSH, CDR2 LQKENI. The CDR3 DNA is TGTGCCAGCTCACCACAGCAGGGGACTAATGAAAAACTGTTTTTT. Translating it yields CASSPQQGTNEKLFF.

The rearrangement joins TRBV6-1 to TRBJ1-5; D is uncertain. V was cut by 8 bases and J by 3 bases, with 11 bases left in between. Germline assignment: CDR1 MNHNS and CDR2 SASEGT. CDR3 length: 13 residues. CDR3 nucleotide sequence: TGTGCCAGCGCTACAGAGACCAATCAGCCCCAGCATTTT. The encoded protein is CASATETNQPQHF.

The V and J genes are TRBV18 and TRBJ1-1, with 8 bases fitting TRBD1. The CDR3 runs 12 residues. CDR1 and CDR2 from the germline V gene are KGHSH and LQKENI. Trimming took 4 bases from V and 7 from J; bases not matched to a gene: 2. In nucleotides, the CDR3 is TGTGCCAGCTCACTGGACAGGGTTGAAGCTTTCTTT. Protein sequence: CASSLDRVEAFF.

V gene TRBV2 combines with J gene TRBJ1-2, with D possibly matching TRBD1 (5 bases). The CDR3 is made up of 13 amino acids. Germline values: CDR1 SNHLY, CDR2 FYNNEI. The V end lost 6 bases, the J end lost 6 bases, and 14 bases lay between the germline ends. The CDR3 nucleotides are TGTGCCAGCAGGAGGACCTCGGGGGATGGCTACACCTTC. As protein: CASRRTSGDGYTF.

The V gene is TRBV7-9, the J gene TRBJ1-2, with TRBD1 matching over 7 bases. The CDR3 consists of 15 residues. The V segment lost 5 bases and the J segment 7 bases; nucleotides outside the gene matches: 13. The germline V gene has CDR1 SEHNR and CDR2 FQNEAQ (reference sequence). The CDR3 protein is CASSIPGTAVGGYTF. CDR3 nucleotides: TGTGCCAGCAGCATACCCGGGACAGCAGTAGGTGGCTACACCTTC.

This clone was recorded at least ten times. The rearrangement joins TRBV4-1 to TRBJ2-7; 14 bases match TRBD2. This CDR3 spans 20 amino acids. Trimming took 0 bases from V and 2 from J; bases not matched to a gene: 12. CDR1 and CDR2 from the germline V gene are MGHRA and YSYEKL. CDR3 sequence: CASSQDAGLAGGKSPYEQYF. The DNA for the CDR3 is TGCGCCAGCAGCCAAGATGCTGGACTAGCGGGGGGTAAGTCCCCCTACGAGCAGTACTTC.

Only one count was recorded for this clone. The chain links TRBV29-1 to TRBJ2-1; weak D call: TRBD2 (6 bases). CDR1 SQVTM and CDR2 ANQGSEA come from the germline V gene. The germline V and J ends were trimmed by 4 bases and 6 bases, with 10 bases remaining between them. This CDR3 has 12 amino acids. The CDR3 DNA follows: TGCAGCGTTGGGGACTGGGGCAATGAGCAGTTCTTC. It encodes CSVGDWGNEQFF.

The chain is built from TRBV7-9 and TRBJ1-4; 10 nucleotides align to TRBD1. The trim removed 7 bases at V and 8 bases at J, leaving 7 bases unmatched. The CDR3 is 14 amino acids. Germline loops: CDR1 SEHNR, CDR2 FQNEAQ (reference sequence). The CDR3 DNA is TGTGCCAGCAACCCGGGACAGGGGTACGAAAAACTGTTTTTT. Translating gives CASNPGQGYEKLFF. The entire variable domain, with the rest obtained from reference TRBV7-9 and TRBJ1-4, is as follows: DTGVSQNPRHKITKRGQNVTFRCDPISEHNRLYWYRQTLGQGPEFLTYFQNEAQLEKSRLLSDRFSAERPKGSFSTLEIQRTEQGDSAMYLCASNPGQGYEKLFFGSGTQLSVL.

The rearrangement uses TRBV7-9 and TRBJ2-2, with D perhaps matching TRBD1 (5 bases). Germline CDR1 SEHNR, CDR2 FQNEAQ (reference sequence). The V end lost 4 bases, the J end lost 2 bases, and 8 bases lay between the germline ends. CDR3 size: 14 residues. The CDR3 loop reads CASSSTGNTGELFF. The CDR3 DNA reads as TGTGCCAGCAGCTCAACAGGAAACACCGGGGAGCTGTTTTTT.

The V gene is TRBV16, the J gene TRBJ2-5; 8 bases line up with TRBD1. This CDR3 region has 18 residues. With V trimmed by 4 bases and J by 7 bases, 20 bases remained unmatched. From germline, CDR1 is KGHSY and CDR2 FQNENV. The CDR3 protein is CASSPTWTGKFQESTQYF. CDR3 nucleotide sequence: TGTGCCAGCAGCCCGACCTGGACAGGGAAATTCCAAGAATCGACCCAGTACTTC. The whole variable domain, filled in from reference TRBV16 and TRBJ2-5, reads GEEVAQTPKHLVRGEGQKAKLYCAPIKGHSYVFWYQQVLKNEFKFLISFQNENVFDETGMPKERFSAKCLPNSPCSLEIQATKLEDSAVYFCASSPTWTGKFQESTQYFGPGTRLLVL.

The chain links TRBV11-3 to TRBJ2-1; D may be TRBD2 (7 bases). CDR1 is SGHNT and CDR2 is YENEEA in the germline V gene. V lost 7 bases and J lost 5, with 9 bases in between. CDR3 length equals 12 residues. CDR3 loop: CASKGGDNEQFF. In DNA form, the CDR3 reads TGTGCCAGCAAGGGGGGGGACAATGAGCAGTTCTTC. Full variable domain (remainder filled in from reference TRBV11-3 and TRBJ2-1): EAGVVQSPRYKIIEKKQPVAFWCNPISGHNTLYWYLQNLGQGPELLIRYENEEAVDDSQLPKDRFSAERLKGVDSTLKIQPAELGDSAVYLCASKGGDNEQFFGPGTRLTVL.

The chain links TRBV4-1 to TRBJ2-3; 7 bases are shared with TRBD1. The CDR3 runs 16 residues. Germline V gene data show CDR1 as MGHRA and CDR2 as YSYEKL. The trim removed 5 bases at V and 2 bases at J, leaving 10 bases unmatched. The CDR3 DNA is TGCGCCAGCAGCAACCCGGGACAGCGAACCACAGATACGCAGTATTTT. It encodes CASSNPGQRTTDTQYF.